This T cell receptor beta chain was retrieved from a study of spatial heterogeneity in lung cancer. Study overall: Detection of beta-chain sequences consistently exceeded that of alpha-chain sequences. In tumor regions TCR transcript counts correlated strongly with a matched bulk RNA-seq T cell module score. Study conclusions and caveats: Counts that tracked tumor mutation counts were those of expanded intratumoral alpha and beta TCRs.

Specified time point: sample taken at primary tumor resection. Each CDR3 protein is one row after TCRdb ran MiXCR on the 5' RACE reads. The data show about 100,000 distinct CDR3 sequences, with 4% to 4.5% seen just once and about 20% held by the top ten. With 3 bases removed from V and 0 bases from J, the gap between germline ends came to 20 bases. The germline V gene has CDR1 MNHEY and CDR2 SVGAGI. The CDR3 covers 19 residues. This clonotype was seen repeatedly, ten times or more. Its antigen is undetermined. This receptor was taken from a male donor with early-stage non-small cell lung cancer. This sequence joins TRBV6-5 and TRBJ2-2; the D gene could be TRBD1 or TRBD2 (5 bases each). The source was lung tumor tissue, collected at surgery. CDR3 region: CASSYRLGETHPNTGELFF. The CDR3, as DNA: TGTGCCAGCAGTTATCGATTGGGGGAGACACACCCGAACACCGGGGAGCTGTTTTTT.